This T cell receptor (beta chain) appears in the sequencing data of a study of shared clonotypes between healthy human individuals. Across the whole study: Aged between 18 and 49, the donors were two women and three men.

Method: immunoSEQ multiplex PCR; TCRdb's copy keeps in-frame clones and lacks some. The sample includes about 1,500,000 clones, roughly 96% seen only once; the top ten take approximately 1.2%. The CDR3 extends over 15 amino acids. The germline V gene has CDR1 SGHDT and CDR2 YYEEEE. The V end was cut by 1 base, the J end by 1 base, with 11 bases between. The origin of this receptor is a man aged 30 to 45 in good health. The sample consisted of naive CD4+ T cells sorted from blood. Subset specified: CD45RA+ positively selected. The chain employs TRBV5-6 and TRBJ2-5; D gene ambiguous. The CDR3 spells CASSLFLQAQETQYF. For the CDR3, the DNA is TGTGCCAGCAGCTTGTTTCTCCAGGCCCAAGAGACCCAGTACTTC. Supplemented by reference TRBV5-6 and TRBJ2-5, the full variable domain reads DAGVTQSPTHLIKTRGQQVTLRCSPKSGHDTVSWYQQALGQGPQFIFQYYEEEERQRGNFPDRFSGHQFPNYSSELNVNALLLGDSALYLCASSLFLQAQETQYFGPGTRLLVL.